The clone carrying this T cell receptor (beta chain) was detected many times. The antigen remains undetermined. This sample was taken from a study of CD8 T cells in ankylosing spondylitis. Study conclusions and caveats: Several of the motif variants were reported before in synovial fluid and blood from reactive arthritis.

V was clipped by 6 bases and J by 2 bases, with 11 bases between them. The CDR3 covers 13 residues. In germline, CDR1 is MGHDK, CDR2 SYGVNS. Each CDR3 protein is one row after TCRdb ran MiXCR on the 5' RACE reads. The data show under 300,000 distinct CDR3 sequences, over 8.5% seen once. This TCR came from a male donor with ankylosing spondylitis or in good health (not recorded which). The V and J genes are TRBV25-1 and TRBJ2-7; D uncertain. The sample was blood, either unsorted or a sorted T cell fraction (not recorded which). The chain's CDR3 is CASRIGDPYEQYF. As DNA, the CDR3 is TGTGCCAGCAGAATAGGAGACCCCTACGAGCAGTACTTC.